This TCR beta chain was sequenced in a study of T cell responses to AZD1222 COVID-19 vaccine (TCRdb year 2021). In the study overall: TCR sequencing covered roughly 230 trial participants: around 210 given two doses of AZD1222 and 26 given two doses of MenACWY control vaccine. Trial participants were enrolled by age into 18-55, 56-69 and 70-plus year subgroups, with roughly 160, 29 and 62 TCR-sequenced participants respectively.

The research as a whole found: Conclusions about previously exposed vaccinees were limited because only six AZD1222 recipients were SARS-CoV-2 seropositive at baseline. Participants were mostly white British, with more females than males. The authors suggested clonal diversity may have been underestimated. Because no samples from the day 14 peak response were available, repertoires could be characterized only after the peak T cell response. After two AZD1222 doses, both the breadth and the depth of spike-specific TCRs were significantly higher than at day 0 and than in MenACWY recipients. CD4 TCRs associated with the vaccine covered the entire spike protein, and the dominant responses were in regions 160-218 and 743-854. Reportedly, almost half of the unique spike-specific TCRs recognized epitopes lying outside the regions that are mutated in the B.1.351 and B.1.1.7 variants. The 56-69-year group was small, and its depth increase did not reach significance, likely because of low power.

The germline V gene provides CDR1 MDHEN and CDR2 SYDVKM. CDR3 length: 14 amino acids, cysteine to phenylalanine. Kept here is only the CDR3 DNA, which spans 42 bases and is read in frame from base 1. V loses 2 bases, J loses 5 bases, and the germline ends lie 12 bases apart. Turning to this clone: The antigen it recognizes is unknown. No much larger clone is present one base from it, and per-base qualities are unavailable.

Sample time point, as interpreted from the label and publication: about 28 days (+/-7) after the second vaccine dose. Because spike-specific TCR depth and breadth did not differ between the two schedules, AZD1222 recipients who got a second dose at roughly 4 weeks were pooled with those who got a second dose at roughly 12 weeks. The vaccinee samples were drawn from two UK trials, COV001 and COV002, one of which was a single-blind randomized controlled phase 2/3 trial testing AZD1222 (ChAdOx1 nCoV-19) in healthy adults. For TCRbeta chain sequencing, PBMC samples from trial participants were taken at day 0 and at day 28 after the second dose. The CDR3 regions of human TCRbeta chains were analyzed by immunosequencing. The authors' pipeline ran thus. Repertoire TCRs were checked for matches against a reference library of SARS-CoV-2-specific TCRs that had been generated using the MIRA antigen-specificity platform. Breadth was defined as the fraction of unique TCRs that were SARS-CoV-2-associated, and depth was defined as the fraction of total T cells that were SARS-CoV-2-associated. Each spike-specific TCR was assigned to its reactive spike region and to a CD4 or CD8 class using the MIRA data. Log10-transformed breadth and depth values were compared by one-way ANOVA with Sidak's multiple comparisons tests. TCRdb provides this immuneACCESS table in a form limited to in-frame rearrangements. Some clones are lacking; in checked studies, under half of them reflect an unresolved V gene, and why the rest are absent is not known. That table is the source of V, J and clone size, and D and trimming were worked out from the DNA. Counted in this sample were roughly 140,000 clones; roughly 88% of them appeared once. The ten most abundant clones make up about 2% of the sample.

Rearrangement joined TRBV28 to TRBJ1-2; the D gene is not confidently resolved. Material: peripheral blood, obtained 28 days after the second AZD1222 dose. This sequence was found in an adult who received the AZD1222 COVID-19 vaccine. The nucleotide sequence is TGTGCCAGCAGTTTAAGAGGGTTAGGATATGGCTACACCTTC. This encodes CASSLRGLGYGYTF.